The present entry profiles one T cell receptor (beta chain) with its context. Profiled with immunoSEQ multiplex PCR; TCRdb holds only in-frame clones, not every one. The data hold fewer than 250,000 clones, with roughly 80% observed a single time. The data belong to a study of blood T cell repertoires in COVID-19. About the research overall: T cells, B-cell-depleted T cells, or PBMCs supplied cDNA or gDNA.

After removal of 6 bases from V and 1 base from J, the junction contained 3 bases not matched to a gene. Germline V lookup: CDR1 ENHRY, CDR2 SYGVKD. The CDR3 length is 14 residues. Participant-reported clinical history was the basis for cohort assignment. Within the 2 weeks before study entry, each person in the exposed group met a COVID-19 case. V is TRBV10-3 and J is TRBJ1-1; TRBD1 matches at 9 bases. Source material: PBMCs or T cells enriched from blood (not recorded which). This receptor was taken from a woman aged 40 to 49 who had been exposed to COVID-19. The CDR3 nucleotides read TGTGCCATCAGGGAGGACAGGGGGAACACTGAAGCTTTCTTT. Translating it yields CAIREDRGNTEAFF.